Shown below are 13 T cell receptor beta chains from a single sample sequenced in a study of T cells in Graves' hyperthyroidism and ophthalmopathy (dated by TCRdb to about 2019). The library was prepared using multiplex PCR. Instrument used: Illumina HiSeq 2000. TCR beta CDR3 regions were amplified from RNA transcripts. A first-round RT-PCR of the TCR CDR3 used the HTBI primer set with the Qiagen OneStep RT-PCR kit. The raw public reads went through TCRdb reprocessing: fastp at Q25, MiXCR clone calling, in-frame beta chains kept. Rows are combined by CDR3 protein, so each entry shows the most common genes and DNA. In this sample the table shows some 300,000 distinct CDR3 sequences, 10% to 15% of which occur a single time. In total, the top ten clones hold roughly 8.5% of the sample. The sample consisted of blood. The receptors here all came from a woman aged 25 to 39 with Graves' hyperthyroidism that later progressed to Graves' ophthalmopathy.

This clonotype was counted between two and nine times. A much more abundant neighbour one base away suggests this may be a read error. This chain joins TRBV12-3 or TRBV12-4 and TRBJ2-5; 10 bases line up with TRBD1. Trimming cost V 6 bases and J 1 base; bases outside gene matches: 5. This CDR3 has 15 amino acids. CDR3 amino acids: CASRSGQGGQETQYF. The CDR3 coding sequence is TGTGCCAGCAGATCAGGACAGGGGGGCCAAGAGACCCAGTACTTC.

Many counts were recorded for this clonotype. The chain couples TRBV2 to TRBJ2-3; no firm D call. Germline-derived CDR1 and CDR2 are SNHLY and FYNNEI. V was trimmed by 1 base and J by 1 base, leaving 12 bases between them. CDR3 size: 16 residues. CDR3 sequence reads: CASSEDLAVGTDTQYF. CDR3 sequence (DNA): TGTGCCAGCAGTGAAGACTTGGCGGTTGGCACAGATACGCAGTATTTT.

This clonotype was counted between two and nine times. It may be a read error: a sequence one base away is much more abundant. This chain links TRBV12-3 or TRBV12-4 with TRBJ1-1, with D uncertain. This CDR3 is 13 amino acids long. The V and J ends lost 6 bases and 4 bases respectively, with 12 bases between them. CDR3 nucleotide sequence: TGTGCCAGCAGCCAGAGAGGGCCCACTGAAGCTTTCTTT. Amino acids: CASSQRGPTEAFF.

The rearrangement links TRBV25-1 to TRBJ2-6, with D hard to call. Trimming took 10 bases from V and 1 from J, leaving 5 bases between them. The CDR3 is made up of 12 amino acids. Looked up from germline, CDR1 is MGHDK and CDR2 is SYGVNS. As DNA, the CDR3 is TGTGCCACCTCGTCTGGGGCCAACGTCCTGACTTTC. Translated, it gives CATSSGANVLTF.

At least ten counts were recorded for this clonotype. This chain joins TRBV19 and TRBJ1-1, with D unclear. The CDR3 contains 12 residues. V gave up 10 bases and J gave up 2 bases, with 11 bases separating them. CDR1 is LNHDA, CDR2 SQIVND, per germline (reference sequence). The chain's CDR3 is CATSGFNTEAFF. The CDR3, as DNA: TGTGCCACCTCCGGGTTCAACACTGAAGCTTTCTTT.

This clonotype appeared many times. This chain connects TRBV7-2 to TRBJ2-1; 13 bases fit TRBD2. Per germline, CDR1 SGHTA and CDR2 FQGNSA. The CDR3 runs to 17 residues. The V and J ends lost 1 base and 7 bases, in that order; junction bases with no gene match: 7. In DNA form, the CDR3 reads TGTGCCAGCAGCTTAGTGCAACTAGCGGGAGGGGGGAATGAGCAGTTCTTC. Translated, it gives CASSLVQLAGGGNEQFF. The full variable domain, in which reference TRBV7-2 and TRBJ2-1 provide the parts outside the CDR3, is GAGVSQSPSNKVTEKGKDVELRCDPISGHTALYWYRQSLGQGLEFLIYFQGNSAPDKSGLPSDRFSAERTGGSVSTLTIQRTQQEDSAVYLCASSLVQLAGGGNEQFFGPGTRLTVL.

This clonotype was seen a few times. The CDR3 reads CASARQGVYEQYF. Written as DNA, the CDR3 is TGTGCCAGCGCTCGTCAGGGGGTCTACGAGCAGTACTTC. J is TRBJ2-7 and V is TRBV25-1, with 7 bases fitting TRBD1. Germline-derived CDR1 and CDR2 are MGHDK and SYGVNS. The V and J ends lost 8 bases and 3 bases, in that order; junction bases with no gene match: 7. The CDR3 length is 13 residues.

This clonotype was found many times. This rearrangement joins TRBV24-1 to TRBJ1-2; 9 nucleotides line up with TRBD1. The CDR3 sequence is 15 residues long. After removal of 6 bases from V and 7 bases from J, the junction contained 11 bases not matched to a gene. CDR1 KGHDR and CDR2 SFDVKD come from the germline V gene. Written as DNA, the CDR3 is TGTGCCACCAGTACTGGGGTGGGGACAGGGAGTGGCTACACCTTC. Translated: CATSTGVGTGSGYTF.

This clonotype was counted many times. The CDR3 nucleotides read TGTGCCAGCAGTTCGTTAATGAGACGGGACACTGAAGCTTTCTTT. Translated: CASSSLMRRDTEAFF. This chain connects TRBV6-2 or TRBV6-3 to TRBJ1-1, with D uncertain. Trimming removed 4 bases at V and 3 bases at J, with 15 bases between. CDR3 length: 15 residues. Germline V gene data show CDR1 as MNHEY and CDR2 as SVGEGT.

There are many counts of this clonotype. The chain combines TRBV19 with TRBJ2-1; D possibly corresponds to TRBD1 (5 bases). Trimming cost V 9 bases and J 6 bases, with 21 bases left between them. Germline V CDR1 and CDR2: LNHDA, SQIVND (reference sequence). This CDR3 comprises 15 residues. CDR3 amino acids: CASMDRQPGSNEQFF. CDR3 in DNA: TGTGCCAGCATGGACCGGCAGCCAGGGTCCAATGAGCAGTTCTTC.

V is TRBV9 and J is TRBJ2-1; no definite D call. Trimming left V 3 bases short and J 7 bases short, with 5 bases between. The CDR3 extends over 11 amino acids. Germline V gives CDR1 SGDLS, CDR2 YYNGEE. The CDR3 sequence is CASSAANEQFF. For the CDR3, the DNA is TGTGCCAGCAGCGCCGCAAATGAGCAGTTCTTC.

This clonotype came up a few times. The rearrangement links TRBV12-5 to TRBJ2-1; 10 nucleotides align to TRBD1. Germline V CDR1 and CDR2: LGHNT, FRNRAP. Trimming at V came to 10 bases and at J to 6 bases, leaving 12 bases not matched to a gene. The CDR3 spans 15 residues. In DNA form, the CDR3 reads TGTGCTAATGGCGTTACCGGGACAGGGGTCAATGAGCAGTTCTTC. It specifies CANGVTGTGVNEQFF.

CDR3 sequence reads: CANSAPGTGELFF. The DNA of the CDR3 is TGTGCCAACTCAGCGCCGGGCACCGGGGAGCTGTTTTTT. The V gene is TRBV10-3, the J gene TRBJ2-2; D remains ambiguous. The CDR3 is made up of 13 amino acids. V lost 10 bases and J 4 bases, leaving 13 bases between the germline ends. Germline loops: CDR1 ENHRY, CDR2 SYGVKD.